This T cell receptor beta chain was sequenced in a study of regulatory T cells in long-lasting Graves disease. Through Arm-PCR of CDR3 regions and iRepertoire HTBI primers, TCR beta libraries were built. TCRdb used MiXCR to reprocess the multiplex PCR reads, holding one entry per CDR3 protein. Of around 400,000 distinct CDR3 sequences detected, less than 20% appear once; the ten largest clones hold about 24%. This clonotype has a count of ten or more. As to time point: newly diagnosed GD, antithyroid drugs for less than 3 months. There was RNA extracted from PBMCs, and the TCR library was made from it. The starting material was peripheral blood mononuclear cells (PBMCs), obtained at new diagnosis, from a patient treated with antithyroid drugs. The receptor was derived from a female donor with Graves disease.

CDR3 coding DNA: TGCAGTGCTCGGGACAGTACCTACGAGCAGTACTTC. Translating gives CSARDSTYEQYF. This sequence joins TRBV20-1 and TRBJ2-7; 7 bases line up with TRBD1. Per the germline V gene, CDR1 is DFQATT and CDR2 is SNEGSKA (reference sequence). The J segment lost 2 bases and the V segment lost 5 bases, leaving 3 bases of the junction unmatched. This CDR3 is 12 amino acids long.